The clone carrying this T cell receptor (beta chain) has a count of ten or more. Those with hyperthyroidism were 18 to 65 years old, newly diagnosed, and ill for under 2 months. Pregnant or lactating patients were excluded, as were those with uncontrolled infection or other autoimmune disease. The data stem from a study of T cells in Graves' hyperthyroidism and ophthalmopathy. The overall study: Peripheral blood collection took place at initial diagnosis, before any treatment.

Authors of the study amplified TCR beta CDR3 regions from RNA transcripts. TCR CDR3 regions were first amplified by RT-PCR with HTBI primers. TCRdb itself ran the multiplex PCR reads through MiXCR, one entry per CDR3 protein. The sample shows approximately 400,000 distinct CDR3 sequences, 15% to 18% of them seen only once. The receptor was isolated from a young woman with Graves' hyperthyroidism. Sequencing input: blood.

Here the CDR3 DNA reads TGTGCCAGCAGTGAAGAAGGGCAGGGGGCCCGCGAAGCTTTCTTT. Its translation is CASSEEGQGAREAFF. The gene calls are TRBV6-1 and TRBJ1-1; 8 bases agree with TRBD1. Germline V gene lookup returns CDR1 MNHNS and CDR2 SASEGT. This CDR3 has 15 residues. The V segment lost 1 base and the J segment 8 bases; nucleotides outside the gene matches: 9.